This T cell receptor beta chain stems from a study of blood T cell repertoires in COVID-19. Overall study: Nucleic acid was either cDNA or gDNA, and it came from T cells, B-cell-depleted T cells, or PBMCs.

Assignment of participants to cohorts was predicated upon participant-reported clinical history. Assay used: immunoSEQ multiplex PCR; TCRdb lists only in-frame clones, some missing. Of hundreds of thousands of clones in the sample, over 65% were seen once. This receptor was obtained from a woman aged 60-75 years who had recovered from COVID-19. Sequencing input: PBMCs or T cells enriched from blood (not recorded which).

CDR3 residues: CASSQSVGGVAGSAGRNTGELFF. The CDR3 nucleotides read TGCGCCAGCAGTCAATCGGTTGGAGGGGTAGCGGGATCAGCGGGAAGGAACACCGGGGAGCTGTTTTTT. J is TRBJ2-2 and V is TRBV23-1, with 8 bases fitting TRBD2. TRBV23-1 is an open reading frame whose function is uncertain. Unmatched junction bases numbered 22, after V lost 0 bases and J lost 1 base. CDR3 length: 23 residues.